Below, 29 T cell receptor beta chains from the same sample are listed, as sequenced in a study of blood T cell repertoires in COVID-19. TCRdb's table, derived via immunoSEQ multiplex PCR, lists solely in-frame clones and lacks some. The table shows around 500,000 clones, with roughly 85% occurring only once. Sequenced material: peripheral blood. The receptors were gathered from a human donor in a cohort sampled during active COVID-19.

The chain employs TRBV7-6 and TRBJ2-7, with a possible D match to TRBD2 (6 bases). CDR3 length: 14 residues. Trimming cost V 2 bases and J 2 bases, with 10 bases left between them. Looked up from germline, CDR1 is SGHVS and CDR2 is FNYEAQ. The CDR3 nucleotides are TGTGCCAGCAGCTTAAAGGAGGGTCCCTACGAGCAGTACTTC. Protein sequence: CASSLKEGPYEQYF. Using reference TRBV7-6 and TRBJ2-7 for the parts outside the CDR3, the full variable domain is GAGVSQSPRYKVTKRGQDVALRCDPISGHVSLYWYRQALGQGPEFLTYFNYEAQQDKSGLPNDRFSAERPEGSISTLTIQRTEQRDSAMYRCASSLKEGPYEQYFGPGTRLTVT.

The chain recombines TRBV6-5 with TRBJ2-2; a weak D match, TRBD2 (6 bases). In germline, CDR1 is MNHEY, CDR2 SVGAGI. The CDR3 length is 13 residues. Trimming removed 9 bases at V and 5 bases at J, with 13 bases between. The CDR3 is CASHLAVTGELFF. Here the CDR3 DNA reads TGTGCCAGTCATTTAGCGGTAACCGGGGAGCTGTTTTTT.

The chain has TRBV5-4 and TRBJ2-1, with D possibly being TRBD2 (6 bases). Trimming took 2 bases from V and 7 from J, leaving 16 bases between them. The CDR3 sequence is 15 residues long. Germline CDR1 reads SGHNT; CDR2 reads YYREEE (reference sequence). In DNA form, the CDR3 reads TGTGCCAGCAGCTTAAGGGCTAGCCGGGGGAATGAGCAGTTCTTC. This translates into CASSLRASRGNEQFF.

The chain combines TRBV13 with TRBJ2-5; D not resolved. The CDR3 runs 11 residues. V was cut by 3 bases and J by 3 bases, with 2 bases left in between. Germline CDR1 PRHDT, CDR2 FYEKMQ (reference sequence). The CDR3 protein is CASSFEETQYF. In DNA form, the CDR3 reads TGTGCCAGCAGCTTCGAAGAGACCCAGTACTTC.

V gene TRBV28 combines with J gene TRBJ2-7; 7 nucleotides match TRBD2. The CDR3 contains 14 residues. The J segment lost 0 bases and the V segment lost 7 bases, leaving 6 bases of the junction unmatched. Germline CDR1 reads MDHEN; CDR2 reads SYDVKM. The CDR3 sequence: CASITSASSYEQYF. Here the CDR3 DNA reads TGTGCCAGCATTACTAGCGCGAGCTCCTACGAGCAGTACTTC.

CDR3 residues: CASSAAGTSDYNEQFF. The DNA for the CDR3 is TGTGCCAGCAGCGCCGCCGGGACTTCCGATTACAATGAGCAGTTCTTC. The J gene is TRBJ2-1, the V gene TRBV7-8, with D perhaps matching TRBD2 (6 bases). Trimming removed 5 bases from V and 4 bases from J, with 18 bases in between. The CDR3 totals 16 residues. The germline CDR1 and CDR2 sequences are SGHVS and FQNEAQ.

The chain carries TRBV9 and TRBJ1-5; D remains unclear. Per germline, CDR1 SGDLS and CDR2 YYNGEE. This CDR3 is built from 15 residues. The V gene lost 1 base and the J gene lost 2 bases, with 10 bases spanning the gap. CDR3 DNA sequence: TGTGCCAGCAGCGTAACGGGAGCTGGCAATCAGCCCCAGCATTTT. Encoded protein: CASSVTGAGNQPQHF.

This clone was counted only a few times. The chain employs TRBV9 and TRBJ2-7, with 7 bases matching TRBD1. The length of the CDR3 is 15 residues. Germline V gene lookup returns CDR1 SGDLS and CDR2 YYNGEE. V shed 2 bases, J shed 6 bases, and the junction held 11 bases outside the gene matches. CDR3 sequence (DNA): TGTGCCAGCAGCGTGTCCGACAGGGAAGAATCCGAGCAGTACTTC. Translated, it gives CASSVSDREESEQYF.

Only one count was recorded for this clone. The gene calls are TRBV19 and TRBJ2-5; 10 bases line up with TRBD1. This CDR3 region has 15 residues. The V gene's germline CDR1 is LNHDA and CDR2 SQIVND (reference sequence). Germline trimming cut 6 bases from V and 7 bases from J; bases unmatched to any gene: 11. The CDR3 loop reads CASRTTGGIFGTQYF. The CDR3 region has the DNA TGTGCCAGTAGGACGACAGGGGGCATCTTTGGGACCCAGTACTTC.

This chain connects TRBV5-1 to TRBJ1-3; 8 nucleotides align to TRBD1. Germline assignment: CDR1 SGHRS and CDR2 YFSETQ. The CDR3 is 17 amino acids. V trimming: 1 base; J trimming: 2 bases; junction bases outside the gene matches: 8. The chain's CDR3 is CASSLLVQGATGNTIYF. CDR3 nucleotides: TGCGCCAGCAGCTTGCTCGTCCAGGGGGCGACTGGAAACACCATATATTTT.

This clone was seen a few times. This chain uses TRBV18 with TRBJ1-4; 7 nucleotides line up with TRBD1. The junction had 8 bases not matched to a gene; V was cut back by 6 bases and J by 4 bases. Germline CDR1 and CDR2: KGHSH and LQKENI. The CDR3 has 15 residues. This CDR3 reads CASSAGGTDNEKLFF. CDR3 nucleotide sequence: TGTGCCAGCTCCGCTGGCGGGACAGATAATGAAAAACTGTTTTTT. Filled out from reference TRBV18 and TRBJ1-4, the complete variable domain reads NAGVMQNPRHLVRRRGQEARLRCSPMKGHSHVYWYRQLPEEGLKFMVYLQKENIIDESGMPKERFSAEFPKEGPSILRIQQVVRGDSAAYFCASSAGGTDNEKLFFGSGTQLSVL.

The chain couples TRBV10-1 to TRBJ2-3; D might be TRBD1 (6 bases). Germline CDR1 and CDR2: WNHNN and SYGVQD (reference sequence). CDR3 length: 15 residues. V was trimmed by 4 bases and J by 2 bases, leaving 13 bases between them. The CDR3 spells CASSGNRADTDTQYF. The DNA of the CDR3 is TGCGCCAGCAGTGGGAACAGGGCAGACACAGATACGCAGTATTTT.

In this sample, this clone turned up once. The chain recombines TRBV5-1 with TRBJ2-5; D perhaps matches TRBD2 (5 bases). CDR3 size: 15 residues. CDR1 is SGHRS and CDR2 is YFSETQ in the germline V gene. The germline V and J ends were trimmed by 1 base and 3 bases, with 13 bases remaining between them. CDR3 loop: CASSLYGISEETQYF. CDR3 coding DNA: TGCGCCAGCAGCTTGTACGGGATCAGTGAAGAGACCCAGTACTTC.

This chain links TRBV6-5 with TRBJ2-5; a weak D match, TRBD1 (6 bases). CDR3 length: 15 amino acids. Germline V gene data show CDR1 as MNHEY and CDR2 as SVGAGI. V was shortened by 6 bases and J by 1 base, with 15 bases between the two germline ends. The CDR3 sequence: CASRLTGNTQETQYF. CDR3 DNA sequence: TGTGCCAGCAGATTAACAGGGAATACCCAAGAGACCCAGTACTTC.

This clone was found once. This chain uses TRBV6-6 with TRBJ1-5, with TRBD1 matching over 7 bases. Germline CDR1 is MNHNY and CDR2 is SVGAGI (reference sequence). V was clipped by 6 bases and J by 1 base; unmatched bases: 6. CDR3 length: 15 amino acids. This CDR3 is CASSSGQKSNQPQHF. CDR3 nucleotide sequence: TGTGCCAGCAGCTCGGGACAGAAAAGCAATCAGCCCCAGCATTTT.

In its sample, this clone was seen once. V and J are TRBV30 and TRBJ1-2; 10 bases are a match to TRBD1. With 5 bases clipped from V and 4 bases from J, the junction kept 4 bases outside the gene matches. Germline V gene sequence: CDR1 GTSNPN, CDR2 SVGIG (reference sequence). The CDR3 contains 13 residues. CDR3 protein: CAWLTGGGYGYTF. Here the CDR3 DNA reads TGTGCCTGGCTGACAGGGGGCGGCTATGGCTACACCTTC.

CDR3 in amino acids: CASSLGPAAGTDTQYF. The CDR3 DNA reads TGTGCCAGCAGTTTAGGGCCGGCAGCCGGCACAGATACGCAGTATTTT. The chain is built from TRBV28 and TRBJ2-3, with D unclear. The germline CDR1 and CDR2 sequences are MDHEN and SYDVKM. V gave up 2 bases and J gave up 1 base, with 13 bases separating them. The length of the CDR3 is 16 residues.

The chain combines TRBV6-5 with TRBJ1-2, with D tentatively TRBD1 (6 bases). Trimming removed 5 bases from V and 4 bases from J, with 11 bases in between. The CDR3 runs to 13 residues. CDR1 is MNHEY, CDR2 SVGAGI, per germline. The chain's CDR3 is CASSPIGGYGYTF. The CDR3 coding sequence is TGTGCCAGCAGTCCCATAGGGGGCTATGGCTACACCTTC.

The J gene is TRBJ2-3, the V gene TRBV7-9; D unclear. This CDR3 contains 14 residues. With 2 bases removed from V and 2 bases from J, the gap between germline ends came to 8 bases. Germline assignment: CDR1 SEHNR and CDR2 FQNEAQ (reference sequence). The CDR3 reads CASSLNSFTDTQYF. CDR3 in DNA: TGTGCCAGCAGCTTAAACTCCTTCACAGATACGCAGTATTTT.

This chain connects TRBV5-1 to TRBJ2-3; 11 bases line up with TRBD2. The germline gives CDR1 SGHRS, CDR2 YFSETQ. The CDR3 contains 19 residues. The trim removed 4 bases at V and 1 base at J, leaving 14 bases unmatched. DNA of the CDR3: TGCGCCAGCAGCCCCGACGCGGGAATTAGCGGGGGGGGCACAGATACGCAGTATTTT. As protein: CASSPDAGISGGGTDTQYF.

This chain uses TRBV2 with TRBJ2-2; 11 nucleotides line up with TRBD2. This CDR3 has 18 residues. The germline V gene encodes CDR1 SNHLY and CDR2 FYNNEI. The ends lost 9 bases at V and 6 bases at J; junction bases unmatched: 18. The CDR3 DNA follows: TGTGCCAGTACACGACCACTAGCGGGAGCCTCTCTAGCCGGGGAGCTGTTTTTT. This encodes CASTRPLAGASLAGELFF.

This clone was seen a handful of times. The rearrangement joins TRBV3-1 (or the pseudogene TRBV3-2) to TRBJ2-1, with 14 bases fitting TRBD2. CDR1 is LGHDT, CDR2 YNNKEL, per germline (reference sequence). V lost 5 bases to trimming and J lost 8 bases; unmatched junction nucleotides: 8. The CDR3 consists of 16 residues. CDR3 in DNA: TGTGCCAGCAGCGCGGGGACTAGCGGGAGATCGGATGAGCAGTTCTTC. It specifies CASSAGTSGRSDEQFF.

V gene TRBV30 combines with J gene TRBJ1-2; possibly TRBD1 for D (6 bases). The germline V gene encodes CDR1 GTSNPN and CDR2 SVGIG (reference sequence). V dropped 3 bases and J dropped 9 bases, with 20 bases sitting between them. This CDR3 region has 14 residues. CDR3 amino acids: CAWSPAGAPGSYTF. The CDR3 DNA is TGTGCCTGGAGCCCAGCAGGGGCGCCCGGAAGCTACACCTTC.

This chain connects TRBV7-2 to TRBJ2-3; 7 positions agree with TRBD2. Trimming cost V 6 bases and J 2 bases; bases outside gene matches: 8. The germline gives CDR1 SGHTA, CDR2 FQGNSA. The CDR3 loop spans 15 amino acids. The CDR3 region has the DNA TGTGCCAGCAGGGTACAAGCGGGGTACACAGATACGCAGTATTTT. Its translation is CASRVQAGYTDTQYF.

The chain uses TRBV19 and TRBJ1-2; no reliable D call. V lost 2 bases and J 2 bases, leaving 6 bases between the germline ends. CDR1 and CDR2 from the germline V gene are LNHDA and SQIVND (reference sequence). This CDR3 contains 13 residues. CDR3 loop: CASSIRQNYGYTF. The CDR3 DNA follows: TGTGCCAGTAGTATACGTCAGAACTATGGCTACACCTTC.

A remark on this clone: Different DNA sequences within this sample yield the same CDR3. The CDR3 DNA sequence: TGTGCCAGCAGTTCGGGCAATCAGCCCCAGCATTTT. It specifies CASSSGNQPQHF. The chain employs TRBV6-6 and TRBJ1-5, with unresolved D. The V gene lost 4 bases and the J gene lost 2 bases, with 3 bases spanning the gap. The CDR3 contains 12 residues. Germline V gives CDR1 MNHNY, CDR2 SVGAGI (reference sequence).

The gene calls are TRBV2 and TRBJ1-3, with D perhaps TRBD1 (5 bases). This CDR3 comprises 16 residues. The germline CDR1 and CDR2 sequences are SNHLY and FYNNEI. The V end lost 4 bases, the J end lost 4 bases, and 17 bases lay between the germline ends. CDR3 in amino acids: CASSGSRGFDGNTIYF. The CDR3, as DNA: TGTGCCAGCAGTGGGTCAAGGGGCTTTGACGGAAACACCATATATTTT. Based on the CDR3 plus reference TRBV2 and TRBJ1-3, the full variable domain is EPEVTQTPSHQVTQMGQEVILRCVPISNHLYFYWYRQILGQKVEFLVSFYNNEISEKSEIFDDQFSVERPDGSNFTLKIRSTKLEDSAMYFCASSGSRGFDGNTIYFGEGSWLTVV.

The chain joins TRBV18 to TRBJ2-2, with D perhaps matching TRBD1 (6 bases). The CDR3 is made up of 16 amino acids. V was clipped by 3 bases and J by 2 bases, with 13 bases between them. Germline-derived CDR1 and CDR2 are KGHSH and LQKENI. CDR3 loop: CASSPLTGPNTGELFF. CDR3 sequence (DNA): TGTGCCAGCTCACCCCTGACAGGACCAAACACCGGGGAGCTGTTTTTT.

For this clone: At one end, the junction sequence differs from germline, possibly due to a read error. V gene TRBV30 combines with J gene TRBJ2-1; the D gene is possibly TRBD2 (6 bases). This CDR3 is 13 amino acids long. The germline V gene has CDR1 GTSNPN and CDR2 SVGIG (reference sequence). CDR3 DNA: TGTGCCTGGGCCGGGGACTCCCACAATGAGCAGTTCTTC. As protein: CAWAGDSHNEQFF. Full variable domain (rest looked up from reference TRBV30 and TRBJ2-1): SQTIHQWPATLVQPVGSPLSLECTVEGTSNPNLYWYRQAAGRGLQLLFYSVGIGQISSEVPQNLSASRPQDRQFILSSKKLLLSDSGFYLCAWAGDSHNEQFFGPGTRLTVL.